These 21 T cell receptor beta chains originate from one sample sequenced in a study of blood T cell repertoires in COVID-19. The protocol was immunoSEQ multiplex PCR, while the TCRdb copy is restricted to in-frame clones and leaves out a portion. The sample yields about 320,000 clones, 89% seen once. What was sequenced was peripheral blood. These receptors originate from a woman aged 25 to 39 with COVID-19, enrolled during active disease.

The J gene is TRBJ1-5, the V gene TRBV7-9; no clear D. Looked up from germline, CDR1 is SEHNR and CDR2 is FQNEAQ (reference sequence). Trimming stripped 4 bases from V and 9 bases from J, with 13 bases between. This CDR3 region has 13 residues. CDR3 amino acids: CASSSYLHGPQHF. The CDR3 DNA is TGTGCCAGCAGCTCATACCTTCACGGGCCCCAGCATTTT.

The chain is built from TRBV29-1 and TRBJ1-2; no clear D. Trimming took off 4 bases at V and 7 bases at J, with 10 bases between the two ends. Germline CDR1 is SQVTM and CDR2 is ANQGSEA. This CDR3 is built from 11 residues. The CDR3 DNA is TGCAGCGTTGTTTCGGGTTTTGGCTACACCTTC. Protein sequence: CSVVSGFGYTF.

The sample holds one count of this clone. The DNA of the CDR3 is TGTGCCAGCAGTTTAGCGGGGCACTATGGCTACACCTTC. Translation: CASSLAGHYGYTF. The chain employs TRBV6-2 or TRBV6-3 and TRBJ1-2; maybe TRBD1 (5 bases). Germline V lookup: CDR1 MNHEY, CDR2 SVGEGT. This CDR3 region has 13 residues. V was pared by 4 bases and J by 3 bases, with 9 bases between.

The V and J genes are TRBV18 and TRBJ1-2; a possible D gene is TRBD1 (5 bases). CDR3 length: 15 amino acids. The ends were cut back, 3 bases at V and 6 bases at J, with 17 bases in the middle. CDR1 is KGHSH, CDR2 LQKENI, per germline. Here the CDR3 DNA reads TGTGCCAGCTCACCCTCCGCGGGGCTGGGTGATGGCTACACCTTC. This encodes CASSPSAGLGDGYTF.

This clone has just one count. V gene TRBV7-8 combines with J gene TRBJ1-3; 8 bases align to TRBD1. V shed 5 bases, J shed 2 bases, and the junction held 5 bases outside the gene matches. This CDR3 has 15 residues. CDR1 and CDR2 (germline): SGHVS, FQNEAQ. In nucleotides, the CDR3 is TGTGCCAGCAGCCAGCAGGGACAGGCTGGAAACACCATATATTTT. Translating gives CASSQQGQAGNTIYF.

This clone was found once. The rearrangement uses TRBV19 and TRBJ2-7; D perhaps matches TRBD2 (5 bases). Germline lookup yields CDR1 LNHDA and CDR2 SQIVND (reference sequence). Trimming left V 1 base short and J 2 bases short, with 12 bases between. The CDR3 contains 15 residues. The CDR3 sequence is CASSIGSGITYEQYF. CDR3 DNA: TGTGCCAGTAGTATAGGCAGCGGAATTACCTACGAGCAGTACTTC.

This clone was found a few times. CDR3 in DNA: TGTGCCAGCAGCTCAGGCAGGGGGAGAACTGAAGCTTTCTTT. Protein sequence: CASSSGRGRTEAFF. This rearrangement joins TRBV11-2 to TRBJ1-1; TRBD1 matches at 7 bases. V lost 4 bases and J lost 5; bases outside the gene matches: 7. Germline V gives CDR1 SGHAT, CDR2 FQNNGV. This CDR3 spans 14 amino acids. The complete variable domain, with remaining parts taken from reference TRBV11-2 and TRBJ1-1, reads EAGVAQSPRYKIIEKRQSVAFWCNPISGHATLYWYQQILGQGPKLLIQFQNNGVVDDSQLPKDRFSAERLKGVDSTLKIQPAKLEDSAVYLCASSSGRGRTEAFFGQGTRLTVV.

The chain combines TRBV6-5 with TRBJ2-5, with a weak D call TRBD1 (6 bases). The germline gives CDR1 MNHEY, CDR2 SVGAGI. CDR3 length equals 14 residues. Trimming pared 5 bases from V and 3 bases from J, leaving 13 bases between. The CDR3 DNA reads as TGTGCCAGCAGTACCCGGACAGAAAAAGAGACCCAGTACTTC. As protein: CASSTRTEKETQYF.

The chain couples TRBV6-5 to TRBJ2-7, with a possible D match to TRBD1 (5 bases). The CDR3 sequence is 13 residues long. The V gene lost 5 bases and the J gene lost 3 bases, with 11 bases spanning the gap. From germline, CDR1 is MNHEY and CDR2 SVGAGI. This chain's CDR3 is CASSTSDSYEQYF. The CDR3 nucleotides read TGTGCCAGCAGTACCTCCGACAGCTACGAGCAGTACTTC.

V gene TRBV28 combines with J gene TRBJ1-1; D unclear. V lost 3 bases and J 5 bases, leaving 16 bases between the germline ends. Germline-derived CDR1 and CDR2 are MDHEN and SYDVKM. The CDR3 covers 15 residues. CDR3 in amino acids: CASSLVPLRGTEAFF. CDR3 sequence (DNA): TGTGCCAGCAGTTTGGTCCCCCTCCGAGGGACTGAAGCTTTCTTT. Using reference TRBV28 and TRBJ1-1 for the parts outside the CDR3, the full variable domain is DVKVTQSSRYLVKRTGEKVFLECVQDMDHENMFWYRQDPGLGLRLIYFSYDVKMKEKGDIPEGYSVSREKKERFSLILESASTNQTSMYLCASSLVPLRGTEAFFGQGTRLTVV.

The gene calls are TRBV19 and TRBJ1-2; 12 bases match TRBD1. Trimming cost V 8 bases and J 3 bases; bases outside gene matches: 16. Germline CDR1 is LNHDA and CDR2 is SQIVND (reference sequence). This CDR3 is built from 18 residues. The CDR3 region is CASHTPGTGGFLDYGYTF. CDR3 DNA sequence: TGTGCCAGTCACACGCCCGGGACAGGGGGCTTTTTGGACTATGGCTACACCTTC. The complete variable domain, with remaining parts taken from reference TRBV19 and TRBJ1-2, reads DGGITQSPKYLFRKEGQNVTLSCEQNLNHDAMYWYRQDPGQGLRLIYYSQIVNDFQKGDIAEGYSVSREKKESFPLTVTSAQKNPTAFYLCASHTPGTGGFLDYGYTFGSGTRLTVV.

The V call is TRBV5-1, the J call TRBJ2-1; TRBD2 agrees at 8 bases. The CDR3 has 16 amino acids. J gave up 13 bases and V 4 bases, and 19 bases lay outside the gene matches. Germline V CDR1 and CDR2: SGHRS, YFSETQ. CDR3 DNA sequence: TGCGCCAGCAGCCCCGGGAATAGCGGGGAGCCGACAGTCCAGTTCTTC. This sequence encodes CASSPGNSGEPTVQFF.

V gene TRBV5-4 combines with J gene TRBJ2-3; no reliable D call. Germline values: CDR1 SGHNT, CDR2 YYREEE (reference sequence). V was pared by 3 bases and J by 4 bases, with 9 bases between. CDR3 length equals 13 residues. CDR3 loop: CASSSPPADTQYF. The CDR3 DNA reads TGTGCCAGCAGCTCTCCCCCTGCAGATACGCAGTATTTT.

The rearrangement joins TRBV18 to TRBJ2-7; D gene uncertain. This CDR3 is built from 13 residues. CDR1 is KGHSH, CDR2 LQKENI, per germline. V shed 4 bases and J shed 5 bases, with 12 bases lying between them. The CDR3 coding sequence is TGTGCCAGCTCACGTCCCCAGGCCCACGAGCAGTACTTC. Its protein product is CASSRPQAHEQYF.

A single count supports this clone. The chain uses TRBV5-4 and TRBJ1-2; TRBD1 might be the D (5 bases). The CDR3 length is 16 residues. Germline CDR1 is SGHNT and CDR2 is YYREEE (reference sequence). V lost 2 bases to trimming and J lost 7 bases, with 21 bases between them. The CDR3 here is CASSFFGGWGSSGYTF. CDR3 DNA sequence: TGTGCCAGCAGCTTTTTTGGTGGATGGGGCTCCTCTGGCTACACCTTC.

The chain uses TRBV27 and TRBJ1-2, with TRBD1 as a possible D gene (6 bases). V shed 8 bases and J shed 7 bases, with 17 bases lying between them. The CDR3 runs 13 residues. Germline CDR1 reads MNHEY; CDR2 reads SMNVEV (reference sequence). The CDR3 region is CASGEQGVFGYTF. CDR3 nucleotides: TGTGCCAGCGGAGAACAGGGAGTGTTTGGCTACACCTTC.

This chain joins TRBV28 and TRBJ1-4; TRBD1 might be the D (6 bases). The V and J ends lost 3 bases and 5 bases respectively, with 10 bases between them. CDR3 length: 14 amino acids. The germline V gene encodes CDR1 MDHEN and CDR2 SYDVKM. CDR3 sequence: CASSFGQLNEKLFF. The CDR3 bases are TGTGCCAGCAGTTTCGGACAGTTAAATGAAAAACTGTTTTTT. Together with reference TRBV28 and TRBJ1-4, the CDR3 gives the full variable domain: DVKVTQSSRYLVKRTGEKVFLECVQDMDHENMFWYRQDPGLGLRLIYFSYDVKMKEKGDIPEGYSVSREKKERFSLILESASTNQTSMYLCASSFGQLNEKLFFGSGTQLSVL.

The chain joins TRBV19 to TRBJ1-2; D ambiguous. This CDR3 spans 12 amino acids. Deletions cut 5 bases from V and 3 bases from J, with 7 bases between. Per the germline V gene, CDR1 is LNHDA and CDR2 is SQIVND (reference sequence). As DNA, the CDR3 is TGTGCCAGTAGTCTAGGGCACTATGGCTACACCTTC. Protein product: CASSLGHYGYTF.

For the CDR3, the DNA is TGTGCCAGCAGTACAGCCTACGAGCAGTACTTC. Translation gives CASSTAYEQYF. This chain connects TRBV6-2 or TRBV6-3 to TRBJ2-7; no clear D gene. V shed 5 bases and J shed 2 bases, with 4 bases lying between them. In germline, CDR1 is MNHEY, CDR2 SVGEGT. This CDR3 spans 11 amino acids.

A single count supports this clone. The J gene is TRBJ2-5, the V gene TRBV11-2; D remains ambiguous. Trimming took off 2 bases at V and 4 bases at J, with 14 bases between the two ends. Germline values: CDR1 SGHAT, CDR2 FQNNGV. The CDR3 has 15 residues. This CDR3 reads CASSLSGRYTETQYF. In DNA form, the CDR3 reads TGTGCCAGCAGCTTAAGTGGGCGATATACAGAGACCCAGTACTTC. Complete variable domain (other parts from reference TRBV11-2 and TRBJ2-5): EAGVAQSPRYKIIEKRQSVAFWCNPISGHATLYWYQQILGQGPKLLIQFQNNGVVDDSQLPKDRFSAERLKGVDSTLKIQPAKLEDSAVYLCASSLSGRYTETQYFGPGTRLLVL.

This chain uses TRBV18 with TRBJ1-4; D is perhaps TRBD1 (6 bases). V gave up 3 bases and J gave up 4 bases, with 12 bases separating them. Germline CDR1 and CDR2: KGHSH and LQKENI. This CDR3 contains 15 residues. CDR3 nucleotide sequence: TGTGCCAGCTCACCTCTCAGGGGCGGTAATGAAAAACTGTTTTTT. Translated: CASSPLRGGNEKLFF.